The 27 T cell receptor beta chains below all came from one sample that was sequenced in a study of T cells after yellow fever vaccination (dated by TCRdb to about 2019). Interpreted using the paper, the treatment or condition label stands for: live attenuated yellow fever vaccine strain. Library method: 5' RACE. Reads for this sample came from an Illumina HiSeq 2500. TCRdb itself trimmed the public reads at Q25 with fastp, ran MiXCR and retained productive beta chains. Each record represents a unique CDR3 protein, reported with the most common genes and DNA among its rows. Here the sample has approximately 300,000 distinct CDR3 sequences; around 6.8% occur a single time. The ten largest clones add up to 15% to 20% of the sample. This material consisted of PBMCs, taken about 41 days after the first yellow fever vaccination. The receptors originated from a man between 18 and 35 years old who received the YFV17D yellow fever vaccine.

This clonotype occurred a few times. The chain uses TRBV10-3 and TRBJ1-2, with TRBD1 identical over 9 bases. The J segment lost 8 bases and the V segment lost 5 bases, leaving 3 bases of the junction unmatched. The V gene's germline CDR1 is ENHRY and CDR2 SYGVKD. The CDR3 sequence is 12 residues long. The CDR3 nucleotides are TGTGCCATCAGTCGACAGGGGGACGGCTACACCTTC. Amino acid sequence: CAISRQGDGYTF.

The chain employs TRBV2 and TRBJ2-5; D is uncertain. Germline V gene sequence: CDR1 SNHLY, CDR2 FYNNEI. V gave up 2 bases and J gave up 1 base, with 2 bases separating them. This CDR3 is 12 amino acids long. CDR3 coding DNA: TGTGCCAGCAGTGAAAGCCAAGAGACCCAGTACTTC. It encodes CASSESQETQYF. The full variable domain, in which reference TRBV2 and TRBJ2-5 provide the parts outside the CDR3, is EPEVTQTPSHQVTQMGQEVILRCVPISNHLYFYWYRQILGQKVEFLVSFYNNEISEKSEIFDDQFSVERPDGSNFTLKIRSTKLEDSAMYFCASSESQETQYFGPGTRLLVL.

The rearrangement links TRBV15 to TRBJ1-2; tentatively, D is TRBD1 (5 bases). The V end was cut by 0 bases, the J end by 6 bases, with 14 bases between. This CDR3 spans 15 amino acids. Germline loops: CDR1 LNHNV, CDR2 YYDKDF (reference sequence). CDR3 in DNA: TGTGCCACCAGCAGAGATCTCGAGGGGCAGGATGGCTACACCTTC. Translating it yields CATSRDLEGQDGYTF.

This clonotype was counted a few times. This chain uses TRBV7-8 with TRBJ2-3; 8 positions match TRBD2. The CDR3 covers 16 residues. After removal of 4 bases from V and 2 bases from J, the junction contained 8 bases not matched to a gene. CDR1 is SGHVS and CDR2 is FQNEAQ in the germline V gene. The DNA for the CDR3 is TGTGCCAGCAGCTGGACTAGCTCGGTAGTCACAGATACGCAGTATTTT. Its translation: CASSWTSSVVTDTQYF.

This chain links TRBV7-3 with TRBJ2-2; D not resolved. The CDR3 consists of 14 residues. The germline V gene encodes CDR1 SGHTA and CDR2 FQGTGA. Between the trimmed V and J ends, which lost 2 bases and 5 bases, there was a span of 9 bases. The CDR3 reads CASSLSWETGELFF. The CDR3, as DNA: TGTGCCAGCAGCTTATCGTGGGAAACCGGGGAGCTGTTTTTT. The complete variable domain, with remaining parts taken from reference TRBV7-3 and TRBJ2-2, reads GAGVSQTPSNKVTEKGKYVELRCDPISGHTALYWYRQSLGQGPEFLIYFQGTGAADDSGLPNDRFFAVRPEGSVSTLKIQRTERGDSAVYLCASSLSWETGELFFGEGSRLTVL.

This clonotype was observed a few times. The CDR3 region has the DNA TGCGCCAGCAGCGGAATTAGCGGGGGAGAGACCCAGTACTTC. The encoded protein is CASSGISGGETQYF. This chain links TRBV5-1 with TRBJ2-5, with TRBD2 matching 9 bases. CDR1 is SGHRS and CDR2 is YFSETQ in the germline V gene. The CDR3 extends over 14 amino acids. With V trimmed by 4 bases and J by 4 bases, 5 bases remained unmatched. The full variable domain, its missing parts supplied by reference TRBV5-1 and TRBJ2-5, is KAGVTQTPRYLIKTRGQQVTLSCSPISGHRSVSWYQQTPGQGLQFLFEYFSETQRNKGNFPGRFSGRQFSNSRSEMNVSTLELGDSALYLCASSGISGGETQYFGPGTRLLVL.

This clonotype was seen ten or more times. The CDR3 sequence is CSARVGGGVSTEAFF. For the CDR3, the DNA is TGCAGTGCTAGAGTAGGTGGGGGGGTGAGCACTGAAGCTTTCTTT. The chain employs TRBV20-1 and TRBJ1-1, with a possible D match to TRBD1 (5 bases). Trimming took off 1 base at V and 4 bases at J, with 16 bases between the two ends. The CDR3 is made up of 15 amino acids. The germline CDR1 and CDR2 sequences are DFQATT and SNEGSKA (reference sequence).

This clonotype was counted ten times or more. The chain joins TRBV7-9 to TRBJ2-2; the D gene is possibly TRBD2 (5 bases). The ends were cut back, 8 bases at V and 6 bases at J, with 13 bases in the middle. Per the germline V gene, CDR1 is SEHNR and CDR2 is FQNEAQ (reference sequence). There are 13 residues in the CDR3. The CDR3 coding sequence is TGTGCCAGCTTTGAGGGTCATTCCGGGGAGCTGTTTTTT. Protein sequence: CASFEGHSGELFF.

This clonotype was recorded many times. The chain employs TRBV5-1 and TRBJ2-5; unclear D gene. Germline V gene sequence: CDR1 SGHRS, CDR2 YFSETQ. Trimming removed 4 bases at V and 5 bases at J, with 18 bases between. The CDR3 is made up of 15 amino acids. The CDR3 DNA follows: TGCGCCAGCAGCCCCCGTTTCCCAGGCTGGGAGACCCAGTACTTC. Translation gives CASSPRFPGWETQYF.

This clonotype has at least ten counts. This chain links TRBV3-1 with TRBJ2-5, with a weak D call TRBD1 (6 bases). Looked up from germline, CDR1 is LGHDT and CDR2 is YNNKEL (reference sequence). The CDR3 loop spans 14 amino acids. Trimming shortened V by 1 base and J by 4 bases, and 10 bases separated the two germline ends. CDR3 residues: CASSQGRRGETQYF. The CDR3 bases are TGTGCCAGCAGCCAAGGGCGCAGGGGAGAGACCCAGTACTTC.

This clonotype has a handful of counts. The J gene is TRBJ1-2, the V gene TRBV24-1; 9 bases are a match to TRBD1. The CDR3 runs to 14 residues. Trimming at V came to 4 bases and at J to 6 bases, leaving 5 bases not matched to a gene. Germline values: CDR1 KGHDR, CDR2 SFDVKD. The CDR3 coding sequence is TGTGCCACCAGTGACCCGGGACAGGGAGATGGCTACACCTTC. It translates to CATSDPGQGDGYTF.

The CDR3 DNA reads TGCGCCAGCAGTGAAATCCGGAGCTCCGGGGAGCTGTTTTTT. It specifies CASSEIRSSGELFF. This chain connects TRBV10-2 to TRBJ2-2, with D unresolved. The CDR3 totals 14 residues. Trimming removed 3 bases at V and 6 bases at J, with 11 bases between. Germline CDR1 reads WSHSY; CDR2 reads SAAADI.

The CDR3 nucleotides read TGTGCCAGCAGTGACTCGGCCGGATCCTATGGCTACACCTTC. This codes for CASSDSAGSYGYTF. The chain uses TRBV6-4 and TRBJ1-2; D unresolved. This CDR3 has 14 amino acids. The germline CDR1 and CDR2 sequences are MRHNA and SNTAGT. Trimming removed 0 bases from V and 4 bases from J, with 9 bases in between.

The table lists this clonotype with many counts. This chain uses TRBV7-2 with TRBJ1-4; D is undetermined. There are 15 residues in the CDR3. Per the germline V gene, CDR1 is SGHTA and CDR2 is FQGNSA. Trimming removed 1 base from V and 4 bases from J, with 10 bases in between. The CDR3 here is CASSLDPAFNEKLFF. The CDR3 region has the DNA TGTGCCAGCAGCTTAGACCCCGCCTTTAATGAAAAACTGTTTTTT.

In this sample, this clonotype turned up many times. The chain links TRBV5-1 to TRBJ2-3; 10 bases map to TRBD2. This CDR3 is built from 14 residues. In germline, CDR1 is SGHRS, CDR2 YFSETQ. The trim removed 9 bases at V and 1 base at J, leaving 5 bases unmatched. The CDR3 DNA is TGCGCCACCGGGACTAGCGCACGCACAGATACGCAGTATTTT. It encodes CATGTSARTDTQYF.

Worth noting for this clonotype: The junction does not match germline at one end; this may be a read error. The CDR3: CCARDTTSPFYNEQFF. The CDR3 DNA reads as TGCTGTGCTAGAGATACGACTAGCCCTTTCTACAATGAGCAGTTCTTC. The chain has TRBV20-1 and TRBJ2-1; TRBD2 agrees at 7 bases. CDR1 is DFQATT, CDR2 SNEGSKA, per germline (reference sequence). The CDR3 covers 16 residues.

This clonotype was observed many times. The genes are TRBV10-1 and TRBJ2-1; D not certain. CDR3 length: 15 amino acids. Germline V gives CDR1 WNHNN, CDR2 SYGVQD (reference sequence). Deletions cut 0 bases from V and 8 bases from J, with 14 bases between. CDR3 sequence: CASSESGRVVDEQFF. Written as DNA, the CDR3 is TGCGCCAGCAGTGAGTCCGGAAGGGTTGTCGATGAGCAGTTCTTC.

This clonotype showed up many times. The chain combines TRBV4-3 with TRBJ2-1, with 7 bases lining up with TRBD1. J was trimmed by 7 bases and V by 1 base; bases with no gene match: 7. CDR1 is LGHNA, CDR2 YSLEER, per germline. CDR3 length: 15 amino acids. The CDR3 DNA reads as TGCGCCAGCAGCCAAGGGACAGGAGTGGAGAATGAGCAGTTCTTC. It codes for CASSQGTGVENEQFF.

CDR3 DNA: TGTGCCAGCAGTTACGACTGGCAAGAGACCCAGTACTTC. Protein product: CASSYDWQETQYF. The chain uses TRBV6-2 or TRBV6-3 and TRBJ2-5; D is unclear. This CDR3 region has 13 residues. The V end was cut by 2 bases, the J end by 2 bases, with 6 bases between. Germline V gene lookup returns CDR1 MNHEY and CDR2 SVGEGT.

V gene TRBV5-1 combines with J gene TRBJ1-2; D not certain. Per germline, CDR1 SGHRS and CDR2 YFSETQ. V shed 5 bases and J shed 6 bases, with 14 bases lying between them. CDR3 size: 13 residues. The CDR3 bases are TGCGCCAGCAGAGGTTCCCAGACGGATGGCTACACCTTC. Its protein is CASRGSQTDGYTF.

The chain joins TRBV29-1 to TRBJ2-1, with 11 bases aligning to TRBD2. The J segment lost 3 bases and the V segment lost 6 bases, leaving 4 bases of the junction unmatched. The germline V gene has CDR1 SQVTM and CDR2 ANQGSEA. The CDR3 loop spans 14 amino acids. This CDR3 is CSVHSGGGYNEQFF. For the CDR3, the DNA is TGCAGCGTCCATAGCGGGGGGGGCTACAATGAGCAGTTCTTC.

This clonotype was seen ten or more times. V usage is TRBV29-1 and J usage is TRBJ2-4; D not resolved. The germline CDR1 and CDR2 sequences are SQVTM and ANQGSEA. The CDR3 loop spans 11 amino acids. Trimming left V 7 bases short and J 5 bases short, with 9 bases between. CDR3 loop: CSARHQNIQYF. In nucleotides, the CDR3 is TGCAGCGCCCGACACCAAAACATTCAGTACTTC. Full variable domain (outside the CDR3, taken from reference TRBV29-1 and TRBJ2-4): SAVISQKPSRDICQRGTSLTIQCQVDSQVTMMFWYRQQPGQSLTLIATANQGSEATYESGFVIDKFPISRPNLTFSTLTVSNMSPEDSSIYLCSARHQNIQYFGAGTRLSVL.

This clonotype was seen a few times. The V and J genes are TRBV19 and TRBJ2-7, with D perhaps matching TRBD2 (6 bases). The V gene's germline CDR1 is LNHDA and CDR2 SQIVND (reference sequence). This CDR3 has 15 amino acids. V was clipped by 3 bases and J by 7 bases, with 19 bases between them. The CDR3 DNA reads as TGTGCCAGTAGTATTTCGTCAGGGCCTGGGAGGGAGCAGTACTTC. As protein: CASSISSGPGREQYF.

Many counts were recorded for this clonotype. The V gene is TRBV6-5, the J gene TRBJ2-3; maybe TRBD2 (5 bases). This CDR3 is built from 17 residues. Germline values: CDR1 MNHEY, CDR2 SVGAGI. Trimming removed 2 bases at V and 3 bases at J, with 18 bases between. CDR3 region: CASSYAGVAFGTDTQYF. CDR3 DNA: TGTGCCAGCAGTTACGCCGGGGTAGCGTTTGGAACAGATACGCAGTATTTT.

The chain employs TRBV5-1 and TRBJ1-3; 8 bases match TRBD1. The CDR3 contains 19 residues. Losses at the gene ends were 4 bases for V and 4 bases for J; bases not matched to a gene: 19. The germline V gene has CDR1 SGHRS and CDR2 YFSETQ. CDR3 amino acids: CASSPGENSRGRRGNTIYF. DNA of the CDR3: TGCGCCAGCAGCCCTGGGGAAAACTCCAGGGGGCGAAGGGGAAACACCATATATTTT.

This clonotype has a count of ten or more. V gene TRBV7-2 combines with J gene TRBJ2-7; D remains unclear. The germline V gene encodes CDR1 SGHTA and CDR2 FQGNSA. The germline V and J ends were trimmed by 2 bases and 2 bases, with 1 base remaining between them. This CDR3 comprises 11 residues. The chain's CDR3 is CASSLTYEQYF. CDR3 in DNA: TGTGCCAGCAGCTTAACCTACGAGCAGTACTTC.

This clonotype was detected only a few times. The chain has TRBV25-1 and TRBJ1-1; no clear D. Germline V CDR1 and CDR2: MGHDK, SYGVNS. The CDR3 is 12 amino acids. V was pared by 0 bases and J by 5 bases, with 4 bases between. The DNA of the CDR3 is TGTGCCAGCAGTGAATATGGAACTGAAGCTTTCTTT. Its protein product is CASSEYGTEAFF.